The 7 T cell receptor beta chains listed next were all sequenced from one sample in a study of siplizumab effects on memory and regulatory T cells. The assay was immunoSEQ multiplex PCR, and TCRdb's table has in-frame clones only and misses some. Among tens of thousands of clones, 90% to 95% were seen once, and the ten largest hold roughly 5%. The sequencing sample was made of CD8+ T cells sorted from blood. These receptors all stem from a human donor in good health.

The chain employs TRBV29-1 and TRBJ1-5, with 7 bases aligning to TRBD1. The V segment lost 6 bases and the J segment 0 bases; nucleotides outside the gene matches: 11. CDR3 length equals 16 residues. Germline V gene lookup returns CDR1 SQVTM and CDR2 ANQGSEA. CDR3 region: CSVPGQNDHSNQPQHF. CDR3 nucleotides: TGCAGCGTCCCGGGACAGAACGATCATAGCAATCAGCCCCAGCATTTT.

V is TRBV5-1 and J is TRBJ1-4; 9 nucleotides agree with TRBD1. The V and J ends lost 8 bases and 6 bases, in that order; junction bases with no gene match: 14. The CDR3 extends over 16 amino acids. Germline CDR1 and CDR2: SGHRS and YFSETQ. This chain's CDR3 is CASRTGTGLADEKLFF. In DNA form, the CDR3 reads TGCGCCAGTAGAACCGGGACAGGGTTGGCGGATGAAAAACTGTTTTTT.

The chain joins TRBV5-5 to TRBJ2-2; possibly TRBD2 for D (5 bases). The CDR3 sequence is 14 residues long. Germline assignment: CDR1 SGHKS and CDR2 YYEKEE (reference sequence). V lost 3 bases, J lost 0 bases, and 6 bases lay in between. CDR3 coding DNA: TGTGCCAGCAGCTCGGGGACGAACACCGGGGAGCTGTTTTTT. Translating gives CASSSGTNTGELFF.

The chain employs TRBV5-1 and TRBJ2-3, with unresolved D. The germline CDR1 and CDR2 sequences are SGHRS and YFSETQ. Trimming cost V 2 bases and J 3 bases, with 4 bases left between them. The CDR3 extends over 12 amino acids. CDR3 residues: CASSFDTDTQYF. Written as DNA, the CDR3 is TGCGCCAGCAGCTTCGATACAGATACGCAGTATTTT.

The V and J genes are TRBV5-4 and TRBJ2-5; D unclear. Trimming removed 3 bases from V and 3 bases from J, with 18 bases in between. The germline V gene encodes CDR1 SGHNT and CDR2 YYREEE (reference sequence). This CDR3 has 16 residues. The CDR3 spells CASSSPRVGPEETQYF. The CDR3 region has the DNA TGTGCCAGCAGCTCCCCCCGGGTTGGGCCTGAAGAGACCCAGTACTTC. Combining the CDR3 with reference TRBV5-4 and TRBJ2-5 gives the whole variable domain ETGVTQSPTHLIKTRGQQVTLRCSSQSGHNTVSWYQQALGQGPQFIFQYYREEENGRGNFPPRFSGLQFPNYSSELNVNALELDDSALYLCASSSPRVGPEETQYFGPGTRLLVL.

The chain uses TRBV6-6 and TRBJ2-1; tentatively, D is TRBD2 (7 bases). The CDR3 totals 15 residues. Germline assignment: CDR1 MNHNY and CDR2 SVGAGI (reference sequence). V was clipped by 6 bases and J by 12 bases, with 24 bases between them. DNA of the CDR3: TGTGCCAGCAGCGATACGGGGGGCCGCACGACAGGGCAGTTCTTC. This translates into CASSDTGGRTTGQFF.

The V call is TRBV7-8, the J call TRBJ1-6; D perhaps matches TRBD1 (6 bases). Trimming shortened V by 0 bases and J by 8 bases, and 11 bases separated the two germline ends. Germline values: CDR1 SGHVS, CDR2 FQNEAQ. This CDR3 region has 15 residues. The CDR3 sequence: CASSLADTGYSPLHF. DNA of the CDR3: TGTGCCAGCAGCTTAGCTGACACAGGGTATTCACCCCTCCACTTT.